The entry below gives a single T cell receptor beta chain sequence along with its context. Its target is unknown. For the second PCR, which ran for about 7 to 11 cycles, a sample-barcoded 5' primer and a J-beta primer mix were used. TCRdb re-derived calls from the 5' RACE reads in MiXCR, one entry per CDR3 protein. This table holds 600,000 to 650,000 distinct CDR3 sequences, roughly 50% found once. This specimen belongs to a study of blood T cells in healthy people across ages. Total RNA, at least 6 micrograms per sample, was extracted from PBMCs. V shed 5 bases and J shed 8 bases, with 9 bases lying between them. The length of the CDR3 is 11 residues. Per germline, CDR1 MGHDK and CDR2 SYGVNS. General observations from the study: A conclusive naive versus antigen-experienced comparison was prevented by the unsorted PBMCs. While age rose, TCR beta diversity per million T cells dropped in a roughly linear way. Versus aged donors, long-lived donors had higher diversity and more naive CD4+ cells.

The chain couples TRBV25-1 to TRBJ1-1, with a weak D call TRBD1 (5 bases). The TCR comes from a man aged 55 to 70 in good health. The source material was blood. The CDR3 sequence: CASSRQGEAFF. DNA of the CDR3: TGTGCCAGCAGTAGGCAGGGAGAAGCTTTCTTT.